The T cell receptor (beta chain) described here comes from a study of shared clonotypes between healthy human individuals. It was CD45RO-negative cells, positively selected for CCR7, that made up naive CD8 cells, with terminally differentiated effector memory CD45RA+ cells excluded. Only in-frame clones appear in the TCRdb table, and some are missing; sequencing was by immunoSEQ multiplex PCR. In the table there are about 2 million clones, just under 95% of which are singletons. The material sequenced was naive CD8+ T cells sorted from blood. This receptor was taken from a man aged 18 to 30 in good health.

The CDR3 is CASRFPQGAGSYNEQFF. CDR3 nucleotide sequence: TGCGCCAGCAGGTTTCCACAGGGGGCGGGTTCCTACAATGAGCAGTTCTTC. The chain joins TRBV5-1 to TRBJ2-1; 9 bases agree with TRBD1. This CDR3 has 17 amino acids. V was clipped by 5 bases and J by 1 base; unmatched bases: 10. CDR1 is SGHRS and CDR2 is YFSETQ in the germline V gene.